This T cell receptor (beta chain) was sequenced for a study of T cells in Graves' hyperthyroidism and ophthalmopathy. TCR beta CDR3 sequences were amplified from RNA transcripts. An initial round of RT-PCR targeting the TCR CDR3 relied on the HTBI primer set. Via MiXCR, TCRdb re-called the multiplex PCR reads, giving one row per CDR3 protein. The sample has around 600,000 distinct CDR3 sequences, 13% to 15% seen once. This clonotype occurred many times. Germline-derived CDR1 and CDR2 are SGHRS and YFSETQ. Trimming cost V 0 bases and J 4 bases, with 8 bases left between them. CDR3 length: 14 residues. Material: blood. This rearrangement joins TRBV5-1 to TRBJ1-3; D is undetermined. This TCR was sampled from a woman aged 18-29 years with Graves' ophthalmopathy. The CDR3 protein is CASSLAGRGNTIYF. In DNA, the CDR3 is TGCGCCAGCAGCTTGGCCGGCAGAGGAAACACCATATATTTT.